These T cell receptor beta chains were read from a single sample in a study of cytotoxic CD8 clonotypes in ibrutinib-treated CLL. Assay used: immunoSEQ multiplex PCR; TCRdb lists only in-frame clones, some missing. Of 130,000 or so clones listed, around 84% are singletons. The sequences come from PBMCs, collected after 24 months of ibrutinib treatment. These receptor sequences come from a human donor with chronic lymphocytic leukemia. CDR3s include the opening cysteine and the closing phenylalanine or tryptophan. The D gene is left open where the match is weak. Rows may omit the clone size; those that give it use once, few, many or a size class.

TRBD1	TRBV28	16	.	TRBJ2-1	TGTGCCAGCAGTTCCCAGGTGCAGGGGGCGTACAATGAGCAGTTCTTC	CASSSQVQGAYNEQFF
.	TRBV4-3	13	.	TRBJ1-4	TGCGCCAGCAGCCAAGATGGGAGTGAAAAACTGTTTTTT	CASSQDGSEKLFF
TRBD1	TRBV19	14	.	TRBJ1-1	TGTGCCAGTAGTAATACAGGGGGTGGCACTGAAGCTTTCTTT	CASSNTGGGTEAFF
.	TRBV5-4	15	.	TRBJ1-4	TGTGCCAGCAGCCCCAAGGCTGGTTATAATGAAAAACTGTTTTTT	CASSPKAGYNEKLFF
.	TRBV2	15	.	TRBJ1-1	TGTGCCAGCAGTTGGGGTAGGCATATGAACACTGAAGCTTTCTTT	CASSWGRHMNTEAFF
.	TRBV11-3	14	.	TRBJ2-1	TGTGCCAGCAGCTTAATGCGGCGAGACAATGAGCAGTTCTTC	CASSLMRRDNEQFF
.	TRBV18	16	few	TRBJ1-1	TGTGCCAGCTCACCCCCCAGGGGCGGTATGAACACTGAAGCTTTCTTT	CASSPPRGGMNTEAFF
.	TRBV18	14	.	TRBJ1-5	TGTGCCAGCTCACCCTCTGCAGGCAATCAGCCCCAGCATTTT	CASSPSAGNQPQHF
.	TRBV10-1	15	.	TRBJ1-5	TGCGCCAGCAGACCTGACAGAAATAGCAATCAGCCCCAGCATTTT	CASRPDRNSNQPQHF
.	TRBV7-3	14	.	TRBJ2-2	TGTGCCAGCAGCCAGCAGAGGAACACCGGGGAGCTGTTTTTT	CASSQQRNTGELFF
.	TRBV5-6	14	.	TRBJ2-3	TGTGCCAGCAGCACGGGACTCCTCGCGGATACGCAGTATTTT	CASSTGLLADTQYF
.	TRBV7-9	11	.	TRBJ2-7	TGTGCCAGCAGCCCATTCGAGGGGCAGTACTTC	CASSPFEGQYF
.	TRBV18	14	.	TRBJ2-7	TGTGCCAGCTCACTTCCGGGCACTACCTACGAGCAGTACTTC	CASSLPGTTYEQYF
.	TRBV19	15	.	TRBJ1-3	TGTGCCAGTAGTATAGTCAGAACCTCTGGAAACACCATATATTTT	CASSIVRTSGNTIYF
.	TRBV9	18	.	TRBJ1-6	TGTGCCAGCAGCGTACCTTCAGATCGGCCCGACTCCAATTCACCCCTCCACTTT	CASSVPSDRPDSNSPLHF
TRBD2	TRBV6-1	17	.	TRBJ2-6	TGTGCCAGCAGTGGGATAGCGGGGGGGCTTGGGGCCAACGTCCTGACTTTC	CASSGIAGGLGANVLTF
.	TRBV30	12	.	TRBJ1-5	TGTGCCTGGAGTAGTTCAAGTCAGCCCCAGCATTTT	CAWSSSSQPQHF
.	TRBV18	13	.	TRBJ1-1	TGTGCCAGCTCACCATTGCTCGGCACTGAAGCTTTCTTT	CASSPLLGTEAFF
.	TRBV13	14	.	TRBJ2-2	TGTGCCAGCGCATATAAAACCAACACCGGGGAGCTGTTTTTT	CASAYKTNTGELFF
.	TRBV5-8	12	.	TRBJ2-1	TGTGCCAGCAGCCCTCCATACAATGAGCAGTTCTTC	CASSPPYNEQFF
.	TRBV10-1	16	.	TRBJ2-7	TGCGCCACTTTCGACGATCGGGGGTTCATCTTTTACGAGCAGTACTTC	CATFDDRGFIFYEQYF
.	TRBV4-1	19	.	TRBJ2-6	TGCGCCAGCAGCTCTCCCTTGGCAGGGGACATCTCTGGGGCCAACGTCCTGACTTTC	CASSSPLAGDISGANVLTF
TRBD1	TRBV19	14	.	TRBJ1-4	TGTGCCAGTAGCCTACAGGGGACTAATGAAAAACTGTTTTTT	CASSLQGTNEKLFF
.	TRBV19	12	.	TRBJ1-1	TGTGCCAGTAGCCTGGGGGCATCTGAAGCTTTCTTT	CASSLGASEAFF
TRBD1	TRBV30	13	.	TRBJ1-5	TGTGCCTGGGGACACAGGGGGAATCAGCCCCAGCATTTT	CAWGHRGNQPQHF
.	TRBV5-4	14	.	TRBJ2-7	TGTGCCAGCAGCACCGGGACTGACTCCTACGAGCAGTACTTC	CASSTGTDSYEQYF
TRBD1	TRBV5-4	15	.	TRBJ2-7	TGTGCCAGCAGCCCCCCTACAGGGGGTCCCCTCGAGCAGTACTTC	CASSPPTGGPLEQYF
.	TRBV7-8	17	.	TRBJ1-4	TGTGCCAGCAGCTTAGGGACCAGGGCGGGAACTAATGAAAAACTGTTTTTT	CASSLGTRAGTNEKLFF
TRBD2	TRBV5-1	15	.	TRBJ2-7	TGCGCCAGCAGCTTGTCAAGCGGGAGCCTCTACGAGCAGTACTTC	CASSLSSGSLYEQYF
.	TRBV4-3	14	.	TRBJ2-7	TGCGCCAGCAGCCAGTCCTCCGACGGCTACGAGCAGTACTTC	CASSQSSDGYEQYF